This T cell receptor (beta chain) was recorded in a study of cytomegalovirus exposure and HLA in healthy donors. Of note for this clone: Its antigen is unidentified.

With 60 Vbeta and 13 Jbeta primers, the PCR was carried out. TCRdb's copy holds only in-frame clones and misses some; the assay was immunoSEQ multiplex PCR. The sample shows roughly 250,000 clones, about four fifths of them seen only once. Study-wide results and caveats: The study designated fewer than 200 TCR beta chains cytomegalovirus-associated.

The sequence came from a woman in her thirties or forties in good health and CMV-seropositive. Sequencing input: PBMCs.

This CDR3 reads CASSRHAQGAPEAFF. The CDR3 DNA reads TGTGCCAGCAGCCGACACGCCCAGGGGGCGCCTGAAGCTTTCTTT. The chain is built from TRBV7-8 and TRBJ1-1; 8 bases fit TRBD1. The CDR3 sequence is 15 residues long. Trimming at V came to 5 bases and at J to 6 bases, leaving 11 bases not matched to a gene. Germline V gene lookup returns CDR1 SGHVS and CDR2 FQNEAQ.